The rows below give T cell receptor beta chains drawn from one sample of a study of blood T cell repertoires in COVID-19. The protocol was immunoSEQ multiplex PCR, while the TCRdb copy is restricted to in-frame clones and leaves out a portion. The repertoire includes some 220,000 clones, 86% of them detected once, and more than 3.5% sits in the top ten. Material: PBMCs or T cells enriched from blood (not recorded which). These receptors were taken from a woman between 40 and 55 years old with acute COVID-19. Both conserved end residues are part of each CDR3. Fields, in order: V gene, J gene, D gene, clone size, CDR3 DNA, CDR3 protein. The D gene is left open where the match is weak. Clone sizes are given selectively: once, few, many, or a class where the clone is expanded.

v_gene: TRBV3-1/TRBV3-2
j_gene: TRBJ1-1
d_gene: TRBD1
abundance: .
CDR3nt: TGTGCCAGCAGCAAAGGGGGACAGGGGACTGAAGCTTTCTTT
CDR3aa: CASSKGGQGTEAFF

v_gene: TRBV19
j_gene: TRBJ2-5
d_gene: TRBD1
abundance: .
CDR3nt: TGTGCCAGTAGTATTGTTGGGACAGGCCTGAAAAAAGAGACCCAGTACTTC
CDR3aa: CASSIVGTGLKKETQYF

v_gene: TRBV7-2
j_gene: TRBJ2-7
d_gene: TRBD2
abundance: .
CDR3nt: TGTGCCAGCAGATCGGGGGGACGGCTGTCTACTAGCTCCTACGAGCAGTACTTC
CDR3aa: CASRSGGRLSTSSYEQYF

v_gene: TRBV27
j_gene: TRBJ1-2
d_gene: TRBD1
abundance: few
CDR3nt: TGTGCCAGCAGTTCCAACCGACAGGGAGGAGGCTACACCTTC
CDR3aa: CASSSNRQGGGYTF

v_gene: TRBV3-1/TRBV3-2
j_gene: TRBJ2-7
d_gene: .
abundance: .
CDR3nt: TGTGCCAGCAGCCAAGCCAGGGGATGCGCCTACGAGCAGTACTTC
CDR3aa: CASSQARGCAYEQYF

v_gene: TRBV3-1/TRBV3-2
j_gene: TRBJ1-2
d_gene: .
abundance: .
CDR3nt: TGTGCCAGCAGCCAAGAACTTGGCTACACCTTC
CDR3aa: CASSQELGYTF

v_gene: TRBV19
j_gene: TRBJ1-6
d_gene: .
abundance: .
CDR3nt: TGTGCCAGTAGTACCCAACAACCGGGACAACACTCACCCCTCCACTTT
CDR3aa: CASSTQQPGQHSPLHF

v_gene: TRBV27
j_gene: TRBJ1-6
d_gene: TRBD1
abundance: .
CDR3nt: TGTGCCAGCAGTCCGGACAGGGGGTTTGGCTTTAGCCTCTCCTATAATTCACCCCTCCACTTT
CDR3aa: CASSPDRGFGFSLSYNSPLHF

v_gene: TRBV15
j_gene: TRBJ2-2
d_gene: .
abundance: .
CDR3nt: TGTGCCACCAGCAGATCGAAAAACAGGGCAGTCGGGGAGCTGTTTTTT
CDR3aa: CATSRSKNRAVGELFF

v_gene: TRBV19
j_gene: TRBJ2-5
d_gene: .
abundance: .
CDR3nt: TGTGCCAGTACCAGATCCGGGCAAGAGACCCAGTACTTC
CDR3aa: CASTRSGQETQYF